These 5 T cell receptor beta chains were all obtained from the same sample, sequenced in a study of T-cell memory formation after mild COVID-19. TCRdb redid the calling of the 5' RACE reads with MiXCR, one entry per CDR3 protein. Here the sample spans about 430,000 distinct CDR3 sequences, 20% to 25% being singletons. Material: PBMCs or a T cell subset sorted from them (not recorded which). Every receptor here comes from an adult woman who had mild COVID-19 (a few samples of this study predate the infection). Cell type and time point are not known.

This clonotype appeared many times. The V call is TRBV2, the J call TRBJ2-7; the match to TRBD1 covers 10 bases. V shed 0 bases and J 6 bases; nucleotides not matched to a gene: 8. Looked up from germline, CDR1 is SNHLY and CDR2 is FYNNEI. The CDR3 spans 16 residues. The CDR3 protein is CASSEALDRGAVEQYF. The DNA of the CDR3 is TGTGCCAGCAGTGAAGCCTTGGACAGGGGGGCTGTCGAGCAGTACTTC. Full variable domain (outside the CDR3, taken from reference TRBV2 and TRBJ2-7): EPEVTQTPSHQVTQMGQEVILRCVPISNHLYFYWYRQILGQKVEFLVSFYNNEISEKSEIFDDQFSVERPDGSNFTLKIRSTKLEDSAMYFCASSEALDRGAVEQYFGPGTRLTVT.

The CDR3 coding sequence is TGCAGTGCTAGAGCGGGACCCTCCTACGAGCAGTACTTC. Translated: CSARAGPSYEQYF. V and J are TRBV20-1 and TRBJ2-7; perhaps D is TRBD1 or TRBD2 (5 bases each). The length of the CDR3 is 13 residues. The V and J ends lost 1 base and 0 bases respectively, with 7 bases between them. Per germline, CDR1 DFQATT and CDR2 SNEGSKA (reference sequence).

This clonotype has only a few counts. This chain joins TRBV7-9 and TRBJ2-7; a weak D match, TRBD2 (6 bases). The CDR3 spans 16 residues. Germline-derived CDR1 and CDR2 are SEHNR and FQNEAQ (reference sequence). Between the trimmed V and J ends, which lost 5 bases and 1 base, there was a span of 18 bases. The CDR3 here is CASSPPPGEPSYEQYF. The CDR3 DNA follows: TGTGCCAGCAGCCCCCCCCCGGGGGAGCCGTCCTACGAGCAGTACTTC.

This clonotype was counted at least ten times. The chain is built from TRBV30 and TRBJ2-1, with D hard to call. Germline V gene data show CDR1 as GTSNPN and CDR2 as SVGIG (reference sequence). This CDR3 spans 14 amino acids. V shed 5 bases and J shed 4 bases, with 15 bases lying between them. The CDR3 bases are TGTGCCTGGGCCGGCAGGACGCCATACAATGAGCAGTTCTTC. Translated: CAWAGRTPYNEQFF.

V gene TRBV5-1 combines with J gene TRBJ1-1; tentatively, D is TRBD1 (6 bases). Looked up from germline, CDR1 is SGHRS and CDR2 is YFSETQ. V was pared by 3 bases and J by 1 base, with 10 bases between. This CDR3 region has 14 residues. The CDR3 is CASSSQGPNTEAFF. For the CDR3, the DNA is TGCGCCAGCAGCTCACAGGGCCCGAACACTGAAGCTTTCTTT.